This T cell receptor (beta chain) was captured in a study of T cell repertoires in cytomegalovirus infection. Study at large: CMV epitopes used comprised recently identified HLA-C-restricted ones and well-studied HLA-B-restricted ones. Matching HLA type, along with CMV infection, was indicated by public TCR beta signatures.

The sample holds many counts of this clonotype. The antigen is not known. Per germline, CDR1 SEHNR and CDR2 FQNEAQ (reference sequence). The CDR3 has 11 residues. V was cut by 4 bases and J by 7 bases, with 7 bases left in between. Each CDR3 protein gets one entry after TCRdb re-called the reads with MiXCR. Found here are 700,000 to 950,000 distinct CDR3 sequences, 32% of them singletons; the top ten hold around 11%. Study-wide results and caveats: Dominating the ex vivo response were TCR beta clonotypes that were CMV-specific and HLA-C-restricted. Summed public TCR beta family frequency identified CMV carriers bearing the relevant HLA.

The sequence came from a human donor in good health (CMV status not recorded). Some clones in this sample may be carry-over from other donors' samples. The V call is TRBV7-9, the J call TRBJ2-5; D remains ambiguous. The sequencing used cultured CD8+ T cells from PBMCs, collected from culture after CMV antigen stimulation. The CDR3 DNA follows: TGTGCCAGCAGCTCAAAGGGGACCCAGTACTTC. Amino acid sequence: CASSSKGTQYF.